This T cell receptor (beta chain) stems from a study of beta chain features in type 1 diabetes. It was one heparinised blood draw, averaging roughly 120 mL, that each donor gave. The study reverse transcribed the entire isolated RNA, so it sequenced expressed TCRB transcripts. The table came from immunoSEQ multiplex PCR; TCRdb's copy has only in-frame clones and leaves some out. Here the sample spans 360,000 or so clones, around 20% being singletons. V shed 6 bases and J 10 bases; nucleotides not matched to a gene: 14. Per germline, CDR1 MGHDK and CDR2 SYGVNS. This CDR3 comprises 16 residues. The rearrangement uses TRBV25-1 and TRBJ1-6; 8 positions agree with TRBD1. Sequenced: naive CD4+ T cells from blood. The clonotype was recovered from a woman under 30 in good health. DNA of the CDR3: TGTGCCAGCAGGGATGGACAGGGAACGACGGGATCACCCCTCCACTTT. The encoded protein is CASRDGQGTTGSPLHF.